Reported below is one TCR beta chain. This record comes from a study of blood T cell repertoires in COVID-19. Measured with immunoSEQ multiplex PCR; TCRdb has only the in-frame clones, and not every one. The sample gives about 120,000 clones, approximately 90% of which show up once; approximately 28% is in the top ten. Germline V gives CDR1 SGHRS, CDR2 YFSETQ. The CDR3 has 14 amino acids. Trimming pared 6 bases from V and 3 bases from J, leaving 12 bases between. The J gene is TRBJ2-2, the V gene TRBV5-1, with D possibly TRBD1 on 6 matching bases. Sequenced material: peripheral blood. This TCR was sampled from a man between 65 and 85 years old with active or convalescent COVID-19. The CDR3 nucleotides read TGCGCCAGCACTCCGGGACAACACACCGGGGAGCTGTTTTTT. Translation gives CASTPGQHTGELFF.